Below, 13 T cell receptor beta chains from the same sample are listed, as sequenced in a study of T cells in Graves' hyperthyroidism and ophthalmopathy (dated by TCRdb to between 2019 and 2020). The library was prepared using multiplex PCR. Sequencing was performed on an Illumina HiSeq 2000. The TCR beta CDR3 regions were amplified from RNA transcripts. The TCR CDR3 was subjected to a first round of RT-PCR using the HTBI primer set and the Qiagen OneStep RT-PCR kit. TCRdb reprocessing: public reads trimmed at Q25 with fastp, clones called with MiXCR, in-frame beta chains kept. Entries are consolidated by CDR3 protein sequence, retaining the most common genes and DNA. This sample lists hundreds of thousands of distinct CDR3 sequences; around 14% were detected once. The ten largest clonotypes hold 25% to 35% of the sample. Sequencing was done on a sample of blood. The receptor set was obtained from a young woman with Graves' hyperthyroidism that later progressed to Graves' ophthalmopathy.

This clonotype has only a few counts. The genes are TRBV6-2 or TRBV6-3 and TRBJ1-5; TRBD1 matches at 8 bases. Unmatched junction bases numbered 12, after V lost 8 bases and J lost 3 bases. The CDR3 extends over 16 amino acids. CDR1 is MNHEY and CDR2 is SVGEGT in the germline V gene. CDR3 in DNA: TGTGCCAGCCAAAGGGACAGGCATCTCCCCAATCAGCCCCAGCATTTT. Translated: CASQRDRHLPNQPQHF.

The V call is TRBV5-1, the J call TRBJ2-7; 8 bases map to TRBD1. Germline trimming cut 0 bases from V and 3 bases from J; bases unmatched to any gene: 5. Germline CDR1 reads SGHRS; CDR2 reads YFSETQ. The CDR3 has 15 residues. CDR3 protein: CASSLGGTGFYEQYF. The CDR3 nucleotides are TGCGCCAGCAGCTTGGGGGGGACAGGATTCTACGAGCAGTACTTC. The full variable domain, with the rest looked up from reference TRBV5-1 and TRBJ2-7, is KAGVTQTPRYLIKTRGQQVTLSCSPISGHRSVSWYQQTPGQGLQFLFEYFSETQRNKGNFPGRFSGRQFSNSRSEMNVSTLELGDSALYLCASSLGGTGFYEQYFGPGTRLTVT.

The table lists this clonotype with many counts. The rearrangement uses TRBV30 and TRBJ2-3, with TRBD1 matching over 8 bases. V lost 6 bases and J lost 1; bases outside the gene matches: 9. CDR3 length: 15 residues. Germline loops: CDR1 GTSNPN, CDR2 SVGIG (reference sequence). The CDR3 DNA sequence: TGTGCCTGTATCTGGACAGGGAAAGGCACAGATACGCAGTATTTT. It yields the protein CACIWTGKGTDTQYF.

This clonotype was seen ten or more times. The chain combines TRBV2 with TRBJ2-7; possible D gene TRBD1, 6 bases. Germline CDR1 SNHLY, CDR2 FYNNEI. This CDR3 is 14 amino acids long. Trimming removed 7 bases from V and 3 bases from J, with 16 bases in between. CDR3 sequence: CASISDRFLYEQYF. CDR3 nucleotide sequence: TGTGCCAGCATTTCCGACAGGTTCCTCTACGAGCAGTACTTC.

This clonotype was found a few times. V is TRBV20-1 and J is TRBJ1-5; no definite D call. There are 13 residues in the CDR3. Trimming took off 0 bases at V and 6 bases at J, with 9 bases between the two ends. The V gene's germline CDR1 is DFQATT and CDR2 SNEGSKA (reference sequence). CDR3 bases: TGCAGTGCTAGAGAAGGGAGTGGTCAGCCCCAGCATTTT. Residues: CSAREGSGQPQHF.

The chain is built from TRBV28 and TRBJ1-5; 9 bases match TRBD1. This CDR3 is built from 17 residues. CDR1 MDHEN and CDR2 SYDVKM come from the germline V gene. Germline trimming cut 6 bases from V and 0 bases from J; bases unmatched to any gene: 9. This CDR3 reads CASSRTGGEYSNQPQHF. In nucleotides, the CDR3 is TGTGCCAGCAGCCGAACAGGGGGCGAATATAGCAATCAGCCCCAGCATTTT.

This chain links TRBV11-2 with TRBJ1-1; 8 nucleotides agree with TRBD1. The CDR3 is 15 residues long. Trimming cost V 1 base and J 3 bases; bases outside gene matches: 4. Germline CDR1 is SGHAT and CDR2 is FQNNGV. CDR3 region: CASSLATTGDTEAFF. DNA for the CDR3: TGTGCCAGCAGCTTAGCGACGACAGGGGACACTGAAGCTTTCTTT.

In its sample, this clonotype was seen many times. The chain recombines TRBV20-1 with TRBJ1-1; possible D gene TRBD1, 6 bases. This CDR3 comprises 13 residues. The V end lost 5 bases, the J end lost 4 bases, and 14 bases lay between the germline ends. The V gene's germline CDR1 is DFQATT and CDR2 SNEGSKA (reference sequence). The CDR3 reads CSAREQGPTEAFF. The CDR3 DNA reads as TGCAGTGCTCGCGAACAGGGCCCCACTGAAGCTTTCTTT.

This clonotype appeared many times. V gene TRBV20-1 combines with J gene TRBJ2-7; 8 bases map to TRBD1. The trim removed 0 bases at V and 3 bases at J, leaving 13 bases unmatched. This CDR3 comprises 17 residues. Germline assignment: CDR1 DFQATT and CDR2 SNEGSKA (reference sequence). DNA of the CDR3: TGCAGTGCTAGAGATAACATGGGGGGACAGGTAGACTACGAGCAGTACTTC. This codes for CSARDNMGGQVDYEQYF.

Turning to this clonotype: Without the conserved terminal phenylalanine or tryptophan, this CDR3 likely stems from a read error. The V and J genes are TRBV7-2 and TRBJ1-3; 9 nucleotides line up with TRBD1. Trimming removed 2 bases from V and 1 base from J; junction bases left unmatched: 3. The CDR3 length is 16 residues. In germline, CDR1 is SGHTA, CDR2 FQGNSA. As DNA, the CDR3 is TGTGCCAGCAGCTTATCCGGGACAGGGTCTGGAAACACCATATATCTT. This encodes CASSLSGTGSGNTIYL.

This clonotype was counted a few times. The chain employs TRBV10-3 and TRBJ2-2; 7 bases agree with TRBD2. The CDR3 totals 16 residues. Germline values: CDR1 ENHRY, CDR2 SYGVKD. J gave up 6 bases and V 2 bases, and 9 bases lay outside the gene matches. CDR3 coding DNA: TGTGCCATCAGTGAGGAGCTGACTAGCAATGCCGGGGAGCTGTTTTTT. It is translated as CAISEELTSNAGELFF.

This clonotype has ten or more counts. The genes are TRBV7-9 and TRBJ2-7; weak D call: TRBD2 (6 bases). V dropped 5 bases and J dropped 2 bases, with 16 bases sitting between them. CDR3 length: 15 amino acids. Germline CDR1 and CDR2: SEHNR and FQNEAQ (reference sequence). The CDR3 DNA is TGTGCCAGCAGCAAAACGGTTGGAGGGACCTACGAGCAGTACTTC. It translates to CASSKTVGGTYEQYF.

This clonotype was detected only a few times. This chain joins TRBV15 and TRBJ2-7, with D possibly called TRBD1 or TRBD2 (6 bases each). The germline V gene encodes CDR1 LNHNV and CDR2 YYDKDF (reference sequence). V lost 1 base and J lost 6, with 16 bases in between. The CDR3 spans 15 residues. The CDR3: CATSRGGGSGAEQYF. CDR3 DNA sequence: TGTGCCACCAGCAGAGGCGGCGGTTCGGGGGCCGAGCAGTACTTC.